The text below deals with one T cell receptor beta chain. This specimen belongs to a study of T cells after yellow fever vaccination. V lost 4 bases and J lost 5; bases outside the gene matches: 7. CDR1 is SGHTA, CDR2 FQGNSA, per germline. The CDR3 loop spans 14 amino acids. TCRdb reanalysed the 5' RACE reads using MiXCR and keeps one entry per CDR3 protein. Here the sample spans 500,000 to 650,000 distinct CDR3 sequences, around 12% being singletons. This sequence joins TRBV7-2 and TRBJ2-7; 8 bases fit TRBD2. This receptor was obtained from a man aged 30 to 45 who received the YFV17D yellow fever vaccine. The source was PBMCs, collected on the day of the yellow fever booster vaccination. This CDR3 reads CASSSQSGSDEQYF. CDR3 nucleotide sequence: TGTGCCAGCAGCTCCCAAAGCGGGAGCGACGAGCAGTACTTC.